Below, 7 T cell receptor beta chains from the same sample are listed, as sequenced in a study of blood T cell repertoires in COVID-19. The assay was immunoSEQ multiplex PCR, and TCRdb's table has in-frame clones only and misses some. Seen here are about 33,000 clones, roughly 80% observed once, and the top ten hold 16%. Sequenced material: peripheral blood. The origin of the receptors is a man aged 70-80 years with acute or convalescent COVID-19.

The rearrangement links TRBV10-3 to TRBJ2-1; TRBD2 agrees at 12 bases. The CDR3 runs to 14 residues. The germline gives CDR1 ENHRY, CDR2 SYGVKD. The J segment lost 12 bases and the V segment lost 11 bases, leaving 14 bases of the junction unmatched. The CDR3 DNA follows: TGTGCCTCTGGCGACGGGTTGACTAGCGGGAGGCAGTTCTTC. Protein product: CASGDGLTSGRQFF.

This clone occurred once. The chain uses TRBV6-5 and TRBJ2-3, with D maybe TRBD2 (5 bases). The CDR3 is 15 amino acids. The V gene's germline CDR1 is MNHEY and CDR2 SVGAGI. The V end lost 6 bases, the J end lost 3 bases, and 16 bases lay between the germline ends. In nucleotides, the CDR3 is TGTGCCAGCAGCCGGACTTCTCGTAGGACAGATACGCAGTATTTT. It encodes CASSRTSRRTDTQYF.

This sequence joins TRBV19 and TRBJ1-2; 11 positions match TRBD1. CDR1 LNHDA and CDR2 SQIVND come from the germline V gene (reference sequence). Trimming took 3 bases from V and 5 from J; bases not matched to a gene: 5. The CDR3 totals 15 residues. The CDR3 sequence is CASSIAGTGGYGYTF. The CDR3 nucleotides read TGTGCCAGTAGTATCGCCGGGACAGGGGGTTATGGCTACACCTTC.

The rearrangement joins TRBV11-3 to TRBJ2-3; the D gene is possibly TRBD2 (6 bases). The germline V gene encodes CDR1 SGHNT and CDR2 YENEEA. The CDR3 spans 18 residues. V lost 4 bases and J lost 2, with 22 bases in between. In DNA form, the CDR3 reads TGTGCCAGCAGCTCCGGGGATAGAGGGTGGAGGGACACAGATACGCAGTATTTT. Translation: CASSSGDRGWRDTDTQYF.

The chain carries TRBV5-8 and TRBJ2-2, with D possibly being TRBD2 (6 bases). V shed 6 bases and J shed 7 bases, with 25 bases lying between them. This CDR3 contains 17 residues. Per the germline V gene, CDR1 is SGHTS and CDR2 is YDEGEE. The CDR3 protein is CASNNGGGQGAVGELFF. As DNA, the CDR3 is TGTGCCAGCAACAATGGGGGAGGCCAGGGAGCCGTCGGGGAGCTGTTTTTT.

The CDR3 sequence: CASNPGQGPRETQYF. The DNA for the CDR3 is TGTGCCAGCAATCCGGGACAGGGGCCAAGGGAGACCCAGTACTTC. The V and J genes are TRBV21-1 and TRBJ2-5; TRBD1 is the table's D call, not checked against the DNA. TRBV21-1 counts as a pseudogene. The CDR3 is 15 amino acids.

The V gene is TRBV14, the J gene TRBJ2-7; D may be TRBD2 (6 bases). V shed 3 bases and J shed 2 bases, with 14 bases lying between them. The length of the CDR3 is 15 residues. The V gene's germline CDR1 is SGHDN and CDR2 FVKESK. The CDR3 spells CASSQTGEIPYEQYF. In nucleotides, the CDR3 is TGTGCCAGCAGCCAGACGGGGGAGATTCCCTACGAGCAGTACTTC.